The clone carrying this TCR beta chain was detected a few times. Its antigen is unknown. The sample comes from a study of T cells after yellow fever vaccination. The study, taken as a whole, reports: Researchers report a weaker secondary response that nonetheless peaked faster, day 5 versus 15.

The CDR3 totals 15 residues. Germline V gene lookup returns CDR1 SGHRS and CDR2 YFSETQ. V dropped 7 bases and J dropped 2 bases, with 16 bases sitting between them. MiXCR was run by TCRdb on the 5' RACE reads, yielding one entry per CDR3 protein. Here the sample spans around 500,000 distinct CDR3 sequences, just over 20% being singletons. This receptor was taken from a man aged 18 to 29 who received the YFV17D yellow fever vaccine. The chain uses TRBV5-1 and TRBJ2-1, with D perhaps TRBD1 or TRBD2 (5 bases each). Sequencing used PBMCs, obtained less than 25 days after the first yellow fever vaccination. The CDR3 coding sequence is TGCGCCAGCTTATGGGGGAGCGGCGCCTACAATGAGCAGTTCTTC. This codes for CASLWGSGAYNEQFF.